This T cell receptor beta chain came from a study of blood T cell repertoires in COVID-19. Study details: COVID-19 samples collected from the United States, Italy and Spain covered acute and convalescent phases. Sources were T cells, B-cell-depleted T cells, or PBMCs; the material itself was cDNA or gDNA.

The protocol was immunoSEQ multiplex PCR, while the TCRdb copy is restricted to in-frame clones and leaves out a portion. The data hold 250,000 to 350,000 clones, with 90% observed a single time. Participants were placed into cohorts based on the clinical history they reported. The germline gives CDR1 SGHVS, CDR2 FQNEAQ. CDR3 length: 16 residues. With V trimmed by 0 bases and J by 4 bases, 6 bases remained unmatched. The source material was PBMCs or T cells enriched from blood (not recorded which). The TCR was taken from a woman aged 18-29 years with acute COVID-19. The chain employs TRBV7-8 and TRBJ1-2; 9 bases fit TRBD1. CDR3: CASSLAGTGSVYGYTF. Written as DNA, the CDR3 is TGTGCCAGCAGCTTAGCCGGGACAGGGAGCGTCTATGGCTACACCTTC.